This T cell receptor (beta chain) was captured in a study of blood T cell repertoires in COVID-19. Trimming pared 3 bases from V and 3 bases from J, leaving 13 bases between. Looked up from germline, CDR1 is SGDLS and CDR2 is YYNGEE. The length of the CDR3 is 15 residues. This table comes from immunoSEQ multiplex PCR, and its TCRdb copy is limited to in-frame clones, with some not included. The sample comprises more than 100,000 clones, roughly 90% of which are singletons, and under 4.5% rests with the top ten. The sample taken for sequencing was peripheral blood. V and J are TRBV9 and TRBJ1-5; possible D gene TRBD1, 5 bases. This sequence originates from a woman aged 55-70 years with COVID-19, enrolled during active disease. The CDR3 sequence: CASSEGGGYNQPQHF. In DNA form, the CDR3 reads TGTGCCAGCAGCGAAGGCGGGGGTTACAATCAGCCCCAGCATTTT. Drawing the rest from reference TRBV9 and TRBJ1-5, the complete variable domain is DSGVTQTPKHLITATGQRVTLRCSPRSGDLSVYWYQQSLDQGLQFLIQYYNGEERAKGNILERFSAQQFPDLHSELNLSSLELGDSALYFCASSEGGGYNQPQHFGDGTRLSIL.